This T cell receptor beta chain was profiled in a study of early T cells in non-severe SARS-CoV-2 infection. TCRdb analysed the 5' RACE reads with MiXCR anew, one entry per CDR3 protein. The sample includes about 64,000 distinct CDR3 sequences, around 4.7% of them seen just once. The V end was cut by 4 bases, the J end by 7 bases, with 5 bases between. Germline assignment: CDR1 MNHNY and CDR2 SVGAGI (reference sequence). This CDR3 contains 11 residues. Sequencing was carried out using whole blood. The sequence was collected from an adult who was a healthcare worker with PCR-confirmed SARS-CoV-2 infection or an uninfected control (not recorded which). The gene calls are TRBV6-6 and TRBJ2-1, with D tentatively TRBD1 or TRBD2 (5 bases each). CDR3 DNA: TGTGCCAGCAGTTGGGGGAATGAGCAGTTCTTC. It codes for CASSWGNEQFF.